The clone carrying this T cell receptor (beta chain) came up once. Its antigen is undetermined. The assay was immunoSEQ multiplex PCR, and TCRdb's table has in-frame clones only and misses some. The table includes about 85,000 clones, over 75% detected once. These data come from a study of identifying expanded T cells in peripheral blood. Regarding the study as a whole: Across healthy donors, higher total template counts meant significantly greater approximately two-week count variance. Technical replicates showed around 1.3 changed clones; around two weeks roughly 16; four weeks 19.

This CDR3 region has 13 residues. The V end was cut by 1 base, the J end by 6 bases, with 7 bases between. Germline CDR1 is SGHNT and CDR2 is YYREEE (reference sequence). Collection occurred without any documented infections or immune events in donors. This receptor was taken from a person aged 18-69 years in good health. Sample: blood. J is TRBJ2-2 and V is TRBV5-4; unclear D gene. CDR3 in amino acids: CASSLMESGELFF. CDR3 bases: TGTGCCAGCAGCTTGATGGAATCCGGGGAGCTGTTTTTT.